The 10 T cell receptor beta chains below all came from one sample that was sequenced in a study of shared clonotypes between healthy human individuals. The repertoire was sequenced with immunoSEQ multiplex PCR; TCRdb's copy has only in-frame clones and lacks some. The top ten hold about 10% of the sample, which has 150,000 to 200,000 clones, approximately 60% seen once. Material: memory CD4+ T cells sorted from blood. Subset defined: CD45RA-negative fraction. These receptors all come from a man aged 30 to 45 in good health.

This clone has just one count. In the same sample, other DNA sequences code for this CDR3. This chain connects TRBV28 to TRBJ1-5; possible D gene TRBD1, 6 bases. V was clipped by 5 bases and J by 6 bases, with 14 bases between them. Per the germline V gene, CDR1 is MDHEN and CDR2 is SYDVKM. This CDR3 comprises 14 residues. The CDR3 nucleotides are TGTGCCAGCAGTAGCTCACAGGGTGCTCAGCCCCAGCATTTT. Its protein product is CASSSSQGAQPQHF.

This chain connects TRBV5-1 to TRBJ2-1; 8 bases map to TRBD2. Germline V gives CDR1 SGHRS, CDR2 YFSETQ. V trimming: 3 bases; J trimming: 5 bases; junction bases outside the gene matches: 4. This CDR3 region has 14 residues. The CDR3 is CASSWGGGNNEQFF. As DNA, the CDR3 is TGCGCCAGCAGCTGGGGCGGGGGGAACAATGAGCAGTTCTTC.

The chain is built from TRBV29-1 and TRBJ2-7; 10 bases agree with TRBD2. Germline CDR1 and CDR2: SQVTM and ANQGSEA. The CDR3 is 14 amino acids. The V and J ends lost 3 bases and 5 bases, in that order; junction bases with no gene match: 7. CDR3 in amino acids: CSVDAASGSDEQYF. CDR3 DNA sequence: TGCAGCGTTGATGCTGCTAGCGGGAGCGACGAGCAGTACTTC.

This chain connects TRBV11-2 to TRBJ1-1; TRBD1 aligns across 8 bases. V dropped 1 base and J dropped 0; count of bases not matched to a gene: 4. Looked up from germline, CDR1 is SGHAT and CDR2 is FQNNGV. This CDR3 has 16 amino acids. The CDR3: CASSLVMGQVNTEAFF. The CDR3 nucleotides are TGTGCCAGCAGCTTAGTAATGGGACAGGTGAACACTGAAGCTTTCTTT.

The gene calls are TRBV7-2 and TRBJ1-2; D not certain. CDR1 is SGHTA and CDR2 is FQGNSA in the germline V gene. Trimming shortened V by 1 base and J by 0 bases, and 9 bases separated the two germline ends. The CDR3 length is 15 residues. This chain's CDR3 is CASSLEAGSNYGYTF. The CDR3 DNA follows: TGTGCCAGCAGCTTAGAGGCCGGATCTAACTATGGCTACACCTTC.

The V and J genes are TRBV7-2 and TRBJ1-1; 7 nucleotides line up with TRBD1. V shed 2 bases and J 3 bases; nucleotides not matched to a gene: 0. CDR3 length: 13 residues. Germline CDR1 reads SGHTA; CDR2 reads FQGNSA. The CDR3 loop is CASSLQGDTEAFF. In nucleotides, the CDR3 is TGTGCCAGCAGCTTACAGGGGGACACTGAAGCTTTCTTT.

V and J are TRBV18 and TRBJ1-5; 9 nucleotides line up with TRBD1. Germline CDR1 is KGHSH and CDR2 is LQKENI. The CDR3 contains 14 residues. V lost 6 bases to trimming and J lost 4 bases; unmatched junction nucleotides: 4. This CDR3 reads CASSGTGMNQPQHF. The CDR3 nucleotides read TGTGCCAGCTCCGGGACAGGGATGAATCAGCCCCAGCATTTT. The variable domain in full, with the rest retrieved from reference TRBV18 and TRBJ1-5, is NAGVMQNPRHLVRRRGQEARLRCSPMKGHSHVYWYRQLPEEGLKFMVYLQKENIIDESGMPKERFSAEFPKEGPSILRIQQVVRGDSAAYFCASSGTGMNQPQHFGDGTRLSIL.

The V and J genes are TRBV5-1 and TRBJ2-5, with D perhaps TRBD1 (5 bases). CDR3 size: 14 residues. The germline CDR1 and CDR2 sequences are SGHRS and YFSETQ. The V and J ends lost 6 bases and 2 bases respectively, with 14 bases between them. CDR3 residues: CASNPGSTQETQYF. CDR3 DNA sequence: TGCGCCAGCAACCCAGGGTCCACACAAGAGACCCAGTACTTC. The whole variable domain, filled in from reference TRBV5-1 and TRBJ2-5, reads KAGVTQTPRYLIKTRGQQVTLSCSPISGHRSVSWYQQTPGQGLQFLFEYFSETQRNKGNFPGRFSGRQFSNSRSEMNVSTLELGDSALYLCASNPGSTQETQYFGPGTRLLVL.

V and J are TRBV4-2 and TRBJ2-1; no clear D gene. The CDR3 covers 14 residues. Germline loops: CDR1 LGHNA, CDR2 YNFKEQ. The V end was cut by 3 bases, the J end by 9 bases, with 15 bases between. CDR3 nucleotide sequence: TGTGCCAGCAGCCAGGCCGACCTAGAATCTGAGCAGTTCTTC. Its translation: CASSQADLESEQFF.

The chain uses TRBV18 and TRBJ2-6; TRBD2 matches 8 bases. Germline trimming cut 5 bases from V and 2 bases from J; bases unmatched to any gene: 14. Germline V gene data show CDR1 as KGHSH and CDR2 as LQKENI. The CDR3 runs to 19 residues. Here the CDR3 reads CASSTKPGGTVPGANVLTF. CDR3 nucleotides: TGTGCCAGCTCAACAAAACCGGGAGGGACGGTCCCTGGGGCCAACGTCCTGACTTTC.